This T cell receptor (beta chain) stems from a study of shared clonotypes between healthy human individuals. General study findings and limits: Estimated clonotype richness was generally higher in naive than memory subsets. Clonotypes not shared had lower generation probabilities than those common to all four donors.

This CDR3 has 15 residues. The ends were cut back, 1 base at V and 7 bases at J, with 16 bases in the middle. The germline gives CDR1 SGHTA, CDR2 FQGNSA. The authors distributed each subset's genomic DNA evenly over several immunoSEQ plates. Assay: immunoSEQ multiplex PCR; the TCRdb copy retains only in-frame clones and omits some. The data show over a million clones, approximately 78% seen once. A single count supports this clone. What it recognizes is unknown. The TCR was taken from a man aged 18-30 years in good health. Some clones in this sample may be carry-over from other donors' samples. Sequencing was done on a sample of memory CD4+ T cells from PBMCs. Subset indicated: CD45RA-negative fraction. V gene TRBV7-2 combines with J gene TRBJ2-5; D possibly corresponds to TRBD1 (5 bases). The CDR3 sequence is CASSLEGSVGGTQYF. As DNA, the CDR3 is TGTGCCAGCAGCTTAGAGGGGTCCGTCGGCGGGACCCAGTACTTC.